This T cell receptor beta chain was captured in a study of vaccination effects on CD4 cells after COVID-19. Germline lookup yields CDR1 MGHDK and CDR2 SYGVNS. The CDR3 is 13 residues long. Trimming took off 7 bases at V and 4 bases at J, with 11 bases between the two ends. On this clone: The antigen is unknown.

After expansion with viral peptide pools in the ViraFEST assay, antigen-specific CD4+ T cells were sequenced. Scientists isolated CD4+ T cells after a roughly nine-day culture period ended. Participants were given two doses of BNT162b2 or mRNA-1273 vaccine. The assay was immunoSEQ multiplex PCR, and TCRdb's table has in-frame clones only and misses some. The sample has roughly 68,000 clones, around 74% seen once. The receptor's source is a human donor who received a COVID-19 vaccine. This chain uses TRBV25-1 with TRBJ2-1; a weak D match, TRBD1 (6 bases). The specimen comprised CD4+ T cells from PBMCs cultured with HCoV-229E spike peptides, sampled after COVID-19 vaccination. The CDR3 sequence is CASTPDRYNEQFF. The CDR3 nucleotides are TGTGCCAGCACCCCCGACAGGTACAATGAGCAGTTCTTC.